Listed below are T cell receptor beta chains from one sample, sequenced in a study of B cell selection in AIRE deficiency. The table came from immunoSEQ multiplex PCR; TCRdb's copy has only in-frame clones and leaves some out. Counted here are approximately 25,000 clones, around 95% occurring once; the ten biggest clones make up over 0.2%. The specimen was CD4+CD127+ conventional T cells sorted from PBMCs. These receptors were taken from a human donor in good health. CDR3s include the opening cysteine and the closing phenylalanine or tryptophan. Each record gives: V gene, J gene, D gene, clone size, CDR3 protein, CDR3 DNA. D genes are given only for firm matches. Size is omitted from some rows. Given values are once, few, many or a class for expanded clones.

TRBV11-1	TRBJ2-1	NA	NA	CASSSKRDFDYNEQFF	TGTGCCAGCAGCTCCAAAAGGGACTTCGATTACAATGAGCAGTTCTTC
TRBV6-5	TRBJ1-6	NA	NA	CASSYSRYSPLHF	TGTGCCAGCAGTTACTCGCGTTATTCACCCCTCCACTTT
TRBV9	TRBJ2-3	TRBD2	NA	CASGPSGVPGTQYF	TGTGCCAGCGGCCCTAGCGGGGTCCCCGGTACGCAGTATTTT
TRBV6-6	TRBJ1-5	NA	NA	CASSPQGQPQHF	TGTGCCAGCAGCCCCCAGGGCCAGCCCCAGCATTTT
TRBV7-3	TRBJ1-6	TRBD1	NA	CASSLTDRKNSPLHF	TGTGCCAGCAGCTTGACGGACAGGAAGAATTCACCCCTCCACTTT
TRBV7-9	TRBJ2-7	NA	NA	CASSLVGGSYEQYF	TGTGCCAGCAGCTTAGTGGGGGGCTCCTACGAGCAGTACTTC
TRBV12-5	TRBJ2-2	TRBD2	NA	CASGPWEGRELFF	TGTGCTAGTGGTCCGTGGGAGGGGAGGGAGCTGTTTTTT
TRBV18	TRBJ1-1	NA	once	CASSPESYMNTEAFF	TGTGCCAGCTCACCAGAGAGTTACATGAACACTGAAGCTTTCTTT
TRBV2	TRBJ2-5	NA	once	CASSSQGKQETQYF	TGTGCCAGCAGTTCTCAGGGGAAACAAGAGACCCAGTACTTC
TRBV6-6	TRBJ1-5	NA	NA	CASSYRQGNQPQHF	TGTGCCAGCAGTTACCGCCAGGGGAATCAGCCCCAGCATTTT
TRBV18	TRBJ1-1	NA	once	CASSPPGEINTEAFF	TGTGCCAGCTCACCTCCAGGGGAGATAAACACTGAAGCTTTCTTT
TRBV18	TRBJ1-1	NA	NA	CASSPLGTPILTFGTEAFF	TGTGCCAGCTCACCACTGGGCACCCCGATCCTGACATTTGGTACTGAAGCTTTCTTT
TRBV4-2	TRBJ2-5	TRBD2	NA	CASSQDGTSGEGETQYF	TGTGCCAGCAGCCAAGATGGGACTAGCGGGGAAGGAGAGACCCAGTACTTC
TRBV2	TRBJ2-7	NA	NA	CASWDKSYEQYF	TGTGCCAGCTGGGACAAATCCTACGAGCAGTACTTC
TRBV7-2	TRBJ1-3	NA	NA	CASSLEVGTIYF	TGTGCCAGCAGCTTAGAAGTCGGCACCATATATTTT
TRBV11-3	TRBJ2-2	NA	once	CASSLRGTNTGELFF	TGTGCCAGCAGCTTACGCGGAACGAACACCGGGGAGCTGTTTTTT
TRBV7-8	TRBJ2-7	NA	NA	CASSLARHRAYEQYF	TGTGCCAGCAGCTTAGCGAGGCACAGGGCCTACGAGCAGTACTTC
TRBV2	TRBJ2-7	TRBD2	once	CASSEEGTSGFSYEQYF	TGTGCCAGCAGTGAAGAGGGCACTAGCGGGTTCTCCTACGAGCAGTACTTC
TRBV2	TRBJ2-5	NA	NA	CASSVRETQYF	TGTGCCAGCAGTGTTAGGGAGACCCAGTACTTC
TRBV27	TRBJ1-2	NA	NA	CASSLSGRGGRGYGYTF	TGTGCCAGCAGTTTATCGGGGAGGGGGGGGCGAGGCTATGGCTACACCTTC
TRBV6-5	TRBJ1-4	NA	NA	CASSPRSTGREKLFF	TGTGCCAGCAGTCCAAGGTCAACCGGAAGGGAAAAACTGTTTTTT
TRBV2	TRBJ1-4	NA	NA	CASRNGINEKLFF	TGTGCCAGCAGGAACGGGATTAATGAAAAACTGTTTTTT
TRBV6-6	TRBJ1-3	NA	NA	CASSYSLVPNTIYF	TGTGCCAGCAGTTACTCTCTGGTCCCAAACACCATATATTTT
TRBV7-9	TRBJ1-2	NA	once	CASSSLGGNNYGYTF	TGTGCCAGCAGCTCCCTCGGGGGAAACAACTATGGCTACACCTTC
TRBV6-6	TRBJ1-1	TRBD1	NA	CASSPQGGFAEAFF	TGTGCCAGCAGCCCACAGGGGGGTTTCGCTGAAGCTTTCTTT
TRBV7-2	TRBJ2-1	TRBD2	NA	CASSFASGNGNEQFF	TGTGCCAGCAGCTTTGCTAGCGGGAATGGTAATGAGCAGTTCTTC
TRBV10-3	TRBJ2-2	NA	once	CAIMEVYTGELFF	TGTGCCATCATGGAGGTCTACACCGGGGAGCTGTTTTTT
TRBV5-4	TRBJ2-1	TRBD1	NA	CASSGAGGPSYNEQFF	TGTGCCAGCAGCGGGGCAGGGGGCCCCTCCTACAATGAGCAGTTCTTC
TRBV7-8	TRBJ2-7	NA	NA	CASSFKGGKYEQYF	TGTGCCAGCAGCTTCAAAGGAGGCAAGTACGAGCAGTACTTC
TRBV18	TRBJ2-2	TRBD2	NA	CASSPQRGKNTGELFF	TGTGCCAGCTCACCGCAGCGGGGAAAGAACACCGGGGAGCTGTTTTTT
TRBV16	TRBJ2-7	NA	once	CASSPSKSEQYF	TGTGCCAGCAGCCCTAGCAAATCCGAGCAGTACTTC
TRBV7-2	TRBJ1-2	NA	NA	CASSLVVSQGYGYTF	TGTGCCAGCAGCTTAGTGGTCTCCCAGGGCTATGGCTACACCTTC
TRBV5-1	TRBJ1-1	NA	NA	CASSLGGNTEAFF	TGCGCCAGCAGCTTGGGAGGAAACACTGAAGCTTTCTTT
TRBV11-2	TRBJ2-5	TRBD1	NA	CASRQPGQGRGETQYF	TGTGCCAGCAGGCAACCCGGACAGGGACGGGGCGAGACCCAGTACTTC
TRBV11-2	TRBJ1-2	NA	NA	CASSHLQGGYGYTF	TGTGCCAGCAGCCATCTACAGGGCGGCTATGGCTACACCTTC
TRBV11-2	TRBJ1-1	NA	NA	CASSLEGWGAEAFF	TGTGCCAGCAGCTTAGAGGGTTGGGGGGCTGAAGCTTTCTTT
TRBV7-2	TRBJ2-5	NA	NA	CASSYDLKETQYF	TGTGCCAGCAGCTATGATCTGAAGGAGACCCAGTACTTC
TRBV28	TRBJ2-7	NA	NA	CASSLPGASYEQYF	TGTGCCAGCAGTTTACCAGGGGCCTCCTACGAGCAGTACTTC
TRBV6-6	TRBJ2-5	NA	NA	CASSYLGRRETQYF	TGTGCCAGCAGTTACTTGGGACGGCGGGAGACCCAGTACTTC
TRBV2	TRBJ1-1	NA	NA	CASTVDPRLNTEAFF	TGTGCCAGCACCGTTGACCCGAGATTGAACACTGAAGCTTTCTTT
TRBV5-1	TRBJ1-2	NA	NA	CASSLVPAGAEGYGYTF	TGCGCCAGCAGCTTGGTTCCGGCAGGGGCGGAAGGCTATGGCTACACCTTC
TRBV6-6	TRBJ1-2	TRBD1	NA	CASTESGTAYGYTF	TGTGCCAGCACCGAAAGCGGGACAGCCTATGGCTACACCTTC
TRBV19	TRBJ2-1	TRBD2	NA	CASSSLSSGSGNEQFF	TGTGCCAGTAGTTCCCTCTCTAGCGGGAGTGGCAATGAGCAGTTCTTC
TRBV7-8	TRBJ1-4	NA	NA	CASSSHILGRNEKLFF	TGTGCCAGCAGCTCCCACATCTTAGGAAGAAATGAAAAACTGTTTTTT
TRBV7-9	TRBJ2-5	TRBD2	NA	CASSPWTSGRKETQYF	TGTGCCAGCAGCCCATGGACTAGCGGGAGAAAAGAGACCCAGTACTTC
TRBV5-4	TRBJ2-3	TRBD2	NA	CASSLAGAADTQYF	TGTGCCAGCAGCCTAGCGGGGGCGGCGGATACGCAGTATTTT
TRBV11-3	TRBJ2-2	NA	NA	CASSNSGRSTGELFF	TGTGCCAGCAGCAATAGCGGAAGGAGCACCGGGGAGCTGTTTTTT
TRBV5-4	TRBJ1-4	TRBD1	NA	CASSLNPGQGPEKLFF	TGTGCCAGCAGCTTGAATCCGGGACAGGGTCCTGAAAAACTGTTTTTT
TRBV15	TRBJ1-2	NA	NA	CATSRDLVSAFYGYTF	TGTGCCACCAGCAGAGATTTGGTATCTGCATTCTATGGCTACACCTTC
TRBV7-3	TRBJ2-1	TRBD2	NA	CASSLSGSYYNEQFF	TGTGCCAGCAGCTTAAGCGGGAGCTACTACAATGAGCAGTTCTTC
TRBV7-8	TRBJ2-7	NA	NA	CASSLELVGAAEQYF	TGTGCCAGCAGCTTAGAATTGGTGGGAGCGGCCGAGCAGTACTTC
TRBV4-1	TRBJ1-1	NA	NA	CASSGLLRNTEAFF	TGCGCCAGCAGCGGCCTGTTGAGGAACACTGAAGCTTTCTTT
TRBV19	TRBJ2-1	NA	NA	CASSINLGVKSNEQFF	TGTGCCAGTAGTATTAACCTGGGGGTTAAGAGCAATGAGCAGTTCTTC
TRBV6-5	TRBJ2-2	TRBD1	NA	CASRRDRGNTGELFF	TGTGCCAGCAGACGGGACAGGGGCAACACCGGGGAGCTGTTTTTT
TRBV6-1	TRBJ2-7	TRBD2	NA	CASSVGGSDEQYF	TGTGCCAGCAGTGTGGGCGGGAGTGACGAGCAGTACTTC
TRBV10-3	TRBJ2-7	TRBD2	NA	CAISPSHSGREYEQYF	TGTGCCATCAGCCCATCTCATAGCGGGAGAGAGTACGAGCAGTACTTC
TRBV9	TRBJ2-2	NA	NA	CASSVEPGNTGELFF	TGTGCCAGCAGCGTAGAGCCGGGAAACACCGGGGAGCTGTTTTTT
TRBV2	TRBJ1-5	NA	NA	CASSDTAINQPQHF	TGTGCCAGCAGTGACACAGCGATCAATCAGCCCCAGCATTTT
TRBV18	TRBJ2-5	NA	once	CASSLPGTWETQYF	TGTGCCAGCTCACTCCCAGGAACCTGGGAGACCCAGTACTTC